These T cell receptor beta chains were read from a single sample in a study of T cells in Graves' hyperthyroidism and ophthalmopathy. Each CDR3 protein gets one entry after TCRdb re-called the multiplex PCR reads with MiXCR. The data show approximately 410,000 distinct CDR3 sequences, around 15% seen once. The sequenced sample was blood. These receptors all stem from a young woman with Graves' hyperthyroidism. Each CDR3 is given with its conserved first and last residue. A D gene is named only where the DNA matches it firmly. Some rows mark clone size as missing; the rest say once, few, many or name a class of expanded clone.

v_gene: TRBV12-3/TRBV12-4; d_gene: TRBD2; abundance: many; j_gene: TRBJ2-1; CDR3nt: TGTGCCAGCAGCTTAGCGGGAGGGTCGCAAAATGAGCAGTTCTTC; CDR3aa: CASSLAGGSQNEQFF
v_gene: TRBV5-8; d_gene: .; abundance: few; j_gene: TRBJ2-1; CDR3nt: TGTGCCAGCAGCTCTGCTGTTATCTCCTACAATGAGCAGTTCTTC; CDR3aa: CASSSAVISYNEQFF
v_gene: TRBV4-1; d_gene: TRBD1; abundance: .; j_gene: TRBJ1-5; CDR3nt: TGCGCCAGCAGCCAATCATTCCTCAGGGGGCAGCCCCAGCATTTT; CDR3aa: CASSQSFLRGQPQHF
v_gene: TRBV13; d_gene: TRBD1; abundance: .; j_gene: TRBJ1-1; CDR3nt: TGTGCCAGCAGTTTGAGGACAGGGCGTACCACTGAAGCTTTCTTT; CDR3aa: CASSLRTGRTTEAFF
v_gene: TRBV6-1; d_gene: TRBD1; abundance: .; j_gene: TRBJ1-3; CDR3nt: TGTGCCAGCACAAGGACAGGGCACAACTCTGGAAACACCATATATTTT; CDR3aa: CASTRTGHNSGNTIYF
v_gene: TRBV2; d_gene: .; abundance: many; j_gene: TRBJ1-4; CDR3nt: TGTGCCAGCAGTGAAAGTGGCAGCTCTAATGAAAAACTGTTTTTT; CDR3aa: CASSESGSSNEKLFF
v_gene: TRBV12-3/TRBV12-4; d_gene: TRBD2; abundance: many; j_gene: TRBJ2-7; CDR3nt: TGTGCCAGCAGTTGGGTAGCGGGGCCACCCTACGAGCAGTACTTC; CDR3aa: CASSWVAGPPYEQYF
v_gene: TRBV2; d_gene: TRBD2; abundance: .; j_gene: TRBJ2-3; CDR3nt: TGTGCCAGCAGTGAAAGTGGTGGGGGGGGCACAGATACGCAGTATTTT; CDR3aa: CASSESGGGGTDTQYF
v_gene: TRBV11-2; d_gene: .; abundance: many; j_gene: TRBJ2-2; CDR3nt: TGTGCCAGCAGCTGGGCCAACGGGGAGCTGTTTTTT; CDR3aa: CASSWANGELFF
v_gene: TRBV20-1; d_gene: TRBD2; abundance: once; j_gene: TRBJ2-1; CDR3nt: TGCAGTGCTAGGGCGTACCGGACTAGCGGGAGGGCTAAATCGAATGAGCAGTTCTTC; CDR3aa: CSARAYRTSGRAKSNEQFF
v_gene: TRBV12-3/TRBV12-4; d_gene: .; abundance: .; j_gene: TRBJ1-2; CDR3nt: TGTGCCAGCAGTATCCGACGTAACTATGGCTACACCTTC; CDR3aa: CASSIRRNYGYTF
v_gene: TRBV2; d_gene: TRBD2; abundance: .; j_gene: TRBJ2-3; CDR3nt: TGTGCCAGCAGTGAAAGCGGGAGGCAGGATACGCAGTATTTT; CDR3aa: CASSESGRQDTQYF
v_gene: TRBV20-1; d_gene: TRBD1; abundance: many; j_gene: TRBJ1-1; CDR3nt: TGCAGTGCTACCCGAGACCCACAGGGGGCCCCCCGTAGCACTGAAGCTTTCTTT; CDR3aa: CSATRDPQGAPRSTEAFF
v_gene: TRBV5-6; d_gene: .; abundance: .; j_gene: TRBJ1-3; CDR3nt: TGTGCCAGCCGACAGGTCTCTGGAAACACCATATATTTT; CDR3aa: CASRQVSGNTIYF
v_gene: TRBV7-3; d_gene: .; abundance: many; j_gene: TRBJ2-5; CDR3nt: TGTGCCAGCAGCTTAACGTCCAGGGAAGAGACCCAGTACTTC; CDR3aa: CASSLTSREETQYF
v_gene: TRBV27; d_gene: .; abundance: many; j_gene: TRBJ2-7; CDR3nt: TGTGCCAGCAGAGGCGGGATCTACGAGCAGTACTTC; CDR3aa: CASRGGIYEQYF
v_gene: TRBV25-1; d_gene: .; abundance: .; j_gene: TRBJ2-1; CDR3nt: TGTGCCAGCAGTGAATTCTTGGGGGATGAGCAGTTCTTC; CDR3aa: CASSEFLGDEQFF
v_gene: TRBV10-3; d_gene: TRBD1; abundance: .; j_gene: TRBJ1-2; CDR3nt: TGTGCCGTCGGACAGGGGGGAAGGAGTGGCTACACCTTC; CDR3aa: CAVGQGGRSGYTF
v_gene: TRBV3-1; d_gene: TRBD2; abundance: few; j_gene: TRBJ2-1; CDR3nt: TGTGCCAGCAGCCAAGATTTCGGGACTAGCCACAATGAGCAGTTCTTC; CDR3aa: CASSQDFGTSHNEQFF
v_gene: TRBV10-3; d_gene: TRBD1; abundance: many; j_gene: TRBJ2-7; CDR3nt: TGTGCCATCAGAGACCCGGACAGGGCGGACGAGCAGTACTTC; CDR3aa: CAIRDPDRADEQYF
v_gene: TRBV28; d_gene: TRBD2; abundance: many; j_gene: TRBJ2-7; CDR3nt: TGTGCCAGTCGATCCACTAGCGGGAGGATCTACGAGCAGTACTTC; CDR3aa: CASRSTSGRIYEQYF
v_gene: TRBV3-1; d_gene: .; abundance: many; j_gene: TRBJ1-2; CDR3nt: TGTGCCAGCAGCCAATTAAGGGGCTCCTATGGCTACACCTTC; CDR3aa: CASSQLRGSYGYTF
v_gene: TRBV19; d_gene: TRBD2; abundance: .; j_gene: TRBJ2-7; CDR3nt: TGTGCCAGTACCACCGGGACTAGCGCGGGTGAGCAGTACTTC; CDR3aa: CASTTGTSAGEQYF
v_gene: TRBV20-1; d_gene: .; abundance: many; j_gene: TRBJ2-7; CDR3nt: TGCAGTGCTACCCGACAGAGCAGCTCCTACGAGCAGTACTTC; CDR3aa: CSATRQSSSYEQYF
v_gene: TRBV14; d_gene: TRBD2; abundance: many; j_gene: TRBJ2-1; CDR3nt: TGTGCCAGCAGCCAGCTTGGGGCGGGGGCCTACAATGAGCAGTTCTTC; CDR3aa: CASSQLGAGAYNEQFF
v_gene: TRBV30; d_gene: .; abundance: many; j_gene: TRBJ2-5; CDR3nt: TGTGCCTGGAGTACTGTTGAAGAGACCCAGTACTTC; CDR3aa: CAWSTVEETQYF
v_gene: TRBV11-2; d_gene: TRBD1; abundance: many; j_gene: TRBJ2-7; CDR3nt: TGTGCCAGCAGCTTAGAGACAGGGACGGGCGAGCAGTACTTC; CDR3aa: CASSLETGTGEQYF
v_gene: TRBV27; d_gene: TRBD1; abundance: few; j_gene: TRBJ1-1; CDR3nt: TGTGCCAGCAGTTTACTACCAGGGGGCGCTTTGGGGGTCACTGAAGCTTTCTTT; CDR3aa: CASSLLPGGALGVTEAFF
v_gene: TRBV4-1; d_gene: TRBD1; abundance: .; j_gene: TRBJ2-7; CDR3nt: TGCGCCAGCAGCGGAAAGATGGGGGACAGGAACACCTACGAGCAGTACTTC; CDR3aa: CASSGKMGDRNTYEQYF
v_gene: TRBV7-9; d_gene: .; abundance: few; j_gene: TRBJ2-7; CDR3nt: TGTGCCAGCACCACCCCCCGGGCCTACGAGCAGTACTTC; CDR3aa: CASTTPRAYEQYF
v_gene: TRBV27; d_gene: TRBD1; abundance: many; j_gene: TRBJ2-7; CDR3nt: TGTGCCAGCAGCCGACAGGGGGTACCCTACGAGCAGTACTTC; CDR3aa: CASSRQGVPYEQYF
v_gene: TRBV28; d_gene: TRBD1; abundance: many; j_gene: TRBJ2-5; CDR3nt: TGTGCCAGCAGTAGGGACAGGGGTGGTGGGGAGACCCAGTACTTC; CDR3aa: CASSRDRGGGETQYF
v_gene: TRBV28; d_gene: .; abundance: many; j_gene: TRBJ1-2; CDR3nt: TGTGCCAGCAGATTGGACGGATCTTATGGCTACACCTTC; CDR3aa: CASRLDGSYGYTF
v_gene: TRBV6-2/TRBV6-3; d_gene: TRBD1; abundance: .; j_gene: TRBJ2-2; CDR3nt: TGTGCCAGCAGTCCACGAGGACAGGGGGCGAACACCGGGGAGCTGTTTTTT; CDR3aa: CASSPRGQGANTGELFF
v_gene: TRBV15; d_gene: TRBD1; abundance: .; j_gene: TRBJ2-7; CDR3nt: TGTGCCACCAGCAGATCCGGACAGGGGTCCGAGCAGTACTTC; CDR3aa: CATSRSGQGSEQYF
v_gene: TRBV20-1; d_gene: TRBD2; abundance: many; j_gene: TRBJ2-5; CDR3nt: TGCAGTGCTAGATTGGCTAGCGGGGCCGAGTACTTC; CDR3aa: CSARLASGAEYF
v_gene: TRBV20-1; d_gene: TRBD2; abundance: many; j_gene: TRBJ2-1; CDR3nt: TGCAGTGCTAGACTTGGACTAGCGGGAGTTGGTGAGCAGTTCTTC; CDR3aa: CSARLGLAGVGEQFF
v_gene: TRBV5-5; d_gene: TRBD1; abundance: .; j_gene: TRBJ1-2; CDR3nt: TGTGCCAGCAGCCCAGGGACAGTTCATGGCTACACCTTC; CDR3aa: CASSPGTVHGYTF
v_gene: TRBV5-1; d_gene: .; abundance: .; j_gene: TRBJ1-5; CDR3nt: TGCGCCCGCCCCCCGGAAAATCAGCCCCAGCATTTT; CDR3aa: CARPPENQPQHF
v_gene: TRBV6-6; d_gene: .; abundance: many; j_gene: TRBJ2-1; CDR3nt: TGTGCCAGCAGTTACCGCCCGGAATACTACAATGAGCAGTTCTTC; CDR3aa: CASSYRPEYYNEQFF
v_gene: TRBV20-1; d_gene: TRBD1; abundance: many; j_gene: TRBJ1-5; CDR3nt: TGCAGTGCTAGAGCGGACAGGGGGCGAGTAAGCAATCAGCCCCAGCATTTT; CDR3aa: CSARADRGRVSNQPQHF
v_gene: TRBV11-2; d_gene: .; abundance: many; j_gene: TRBJ2-2; CDR3nt: TGTGCCAGCAGCTTAAACTACCTTCGGCGACAGAACACCGGGGAGCTGTTTTTT; CDR3aa: CASSLNYLRRQNTGELFF
v_gene: TRBV6-1; d_gene: TRBD1; abundance: .; j_gene: TRBJ1-6; CDR3nt: TGTGCCAGTAGAAAAAGGGGGCAGGGGGCAGTCAATTCACCCCTCCACTTT; CDR3aa: CASRKRGQGAVNSPLHF
v_gene: TRBV6-1; d_gene: .; abundance: few; j_gene: TRBJ1-3; CDR3nt: TGTGCCAGCAGGGACCATGGAAACACCATATATTTT; CDR3aa: CASRDHGNTIYF
v_gene: TRBV4-3; d_gene: TRBD1; abundance: many; j_gene: TRBJ2-1; CDR3nt: TGCGCCAGCAGCCCGGACAGGGGTAACAATGAGCAGTTCTTC; CDR3aa: CASSPDRGNNEQFF
v_gene: TRBV20-1; d_gene: TRBD2; abundance: .; j_gene: TRBJ2-2; CDR3nt: TGCAGTGTACCTCGGGGATGGGCGGGAGAAAGGACCGGGGAGCTGTTTTTT; CDR3aa: CSVPRGWAGERTGELFF
v_gene: TRBV2; d_gene: .; abundance: few; j_gene: TRBJ1-5; CDR3nt: TGTGCCAGCAAAGGGGATAGCAATCAGCCCCAGCATTTT; CDR3aa: CASKGDSNQPQHF
v_gene: TRBV27; d_gene: .; abundance: many; j_gene: TRBJ1-5; CDR3nt: TGTGCCAGCAGTTTCAGGGCCCCTGGCAATCAGCCCCAGCATTTT; CDR3aa: CASSFRAPGNQPQHF
v_gene: TRBV7-8; d_gene: TRBD2; abundance: many; j_gene: TRBJ2-3; CDR3nt: TGTGCCAGCAGCTTAGAGGGAGGGCTAGCGGGAGGGTACACAGATACGCAGTATTTT; CDR3aa: CASSLEGGLAGGYTDTQYF
v_gene: TRBV6-2/TRBV6-3; d_gene: .; abundance: many; j_gene: TRBJ2-1; CDR3nt: TGTGCCAGCAGTTACGGGAGAGCAGCCTACAATGAGCAGTTCTTC; CDR3aa: CASSYGRAAYNEQFF
v_gene: TRBV7-2; d_gene: .; abundance: .; j_gene: TRBJ1-3; CDR3nt: TGTGCCAGCACCGGGGGGTCTGGAAACACCATATATTTT; CDR3aa: CASTGGSGNTIYF
v_gene: TRBV2; d_gene: .; abundance: many; j_gene: TRBJ1-4; CDR3nt: TGTGCCAGCAGTGCGGGATTCGAAAAACTGTTTTTT; CDR3aa: CASSAGFEKLFF
v_gene: TRBV7-8; d_gene: .; abundance: many; j_gene: TRBJ2-7; CDR3nt: TGTGCCAGCAGCTTGGGCGTGGGTGAGCAGTACTTC; CDR3aa: CASSLGVGEQYF
v_gene: TRBV2; d_gene: TRBD1; abundance: .; j_gene: TRBJ1-5; CDR3nt: TGTGCCAGCAGTGAAGCGTGGTGGACAGGGGGGACGAATACCAATCAGCCCCAGCATTTT; CDR3aa: CASSEAWWTGGTNTNQPQHF
v_gene: TRBV29-1; d_gene: .; abundance: few; j_gene: TRBJ2-1; CDR3nt: TGCAGCGTTTACAGGGGGGGGTACAATGAGCAGTTCTTC; CDR3aa: CSVYRGGYNEQFF
v_gene: TRBV4-2; d_gene: TRBD2; abundance: few; j_gene: TRBJ2-7; CDR3nt: TGTGCCAGCAGCCACCTAGCGGGAGAGCTCTACGAGCAGTACTTC; CDR3aa: CASSHLAGELYEQYF
v_gene: TRBV28; d_gene: .; abundance: .; j_gene: TRBJ2-4; CDR3nt: TGTGCCACCAGAACAGGGACCAAAAACATTCAGTACTTC; CDR3aa: CATRTGTKNIQYF
v_gene: TRBV20-1; d_gene: .; abundance: few; j_gene: TRBJ2-3; CDR3nt: TGCAGTGCTAGTAAGGGTAGCACAGATACGCAGTATTTT; CDR3aa: CSASKGSTDTQYF
v_gene: TRBV7-9; d_gene: TRBD1; abundance: .; j_gene: TRBJ1-1; CDR3nt: TGTGCCAGCAGCTCTCGGGACAGTCATGGGGACACTGAAGCTTTCTTT; CDR3aa: CASSSRDSHGDTEAFF